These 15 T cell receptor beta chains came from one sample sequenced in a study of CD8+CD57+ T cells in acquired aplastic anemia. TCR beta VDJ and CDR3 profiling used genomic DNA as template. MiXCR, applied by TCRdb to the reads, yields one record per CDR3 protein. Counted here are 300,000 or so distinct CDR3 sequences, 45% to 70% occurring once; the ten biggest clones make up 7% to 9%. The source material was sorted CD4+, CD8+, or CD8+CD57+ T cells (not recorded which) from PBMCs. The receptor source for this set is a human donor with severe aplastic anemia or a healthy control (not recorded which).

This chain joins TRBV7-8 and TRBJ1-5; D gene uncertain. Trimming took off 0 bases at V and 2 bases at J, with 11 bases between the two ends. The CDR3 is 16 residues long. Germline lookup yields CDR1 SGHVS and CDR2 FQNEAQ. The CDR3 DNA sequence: TGTGCCAGCAGCTTAGCGGTAGGTCAGCGCAATCAGCCCCAGCATTTT. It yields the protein CASSLAVGQRNQPQHF.

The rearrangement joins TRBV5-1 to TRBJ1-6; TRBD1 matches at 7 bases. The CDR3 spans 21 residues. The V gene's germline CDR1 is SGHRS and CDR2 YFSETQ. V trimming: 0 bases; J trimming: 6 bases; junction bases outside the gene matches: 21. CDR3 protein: CASSLGRTGTAGARGNSPLHF. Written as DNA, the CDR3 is TGCGCCAGCAGCTTGGGGAGAACCGGGACAGCCGGCGCGAGAGGTAATTCACCCCTCCACTTT.

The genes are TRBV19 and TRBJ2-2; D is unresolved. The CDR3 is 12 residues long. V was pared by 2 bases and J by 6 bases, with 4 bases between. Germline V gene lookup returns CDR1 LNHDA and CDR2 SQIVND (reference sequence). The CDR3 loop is CASSILPGELFF. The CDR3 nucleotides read TGTGCCAGTAGTATACTGCCCGGGGAGCTGTTTTTT.

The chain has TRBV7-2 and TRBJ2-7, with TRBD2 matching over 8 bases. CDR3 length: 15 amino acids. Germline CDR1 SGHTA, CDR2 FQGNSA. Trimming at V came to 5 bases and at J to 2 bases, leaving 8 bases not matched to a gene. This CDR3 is CASSRGTRGPYEQYF. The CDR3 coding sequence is TGTGCCAGCAGCCGAGGGACTAGAGGGCCCTACGAGCAGTACTTC.

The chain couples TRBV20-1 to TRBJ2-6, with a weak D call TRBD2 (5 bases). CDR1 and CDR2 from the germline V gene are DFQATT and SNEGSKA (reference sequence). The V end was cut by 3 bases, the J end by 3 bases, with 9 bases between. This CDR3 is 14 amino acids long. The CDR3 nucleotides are TGCAGTGCTAGGGCGGGCCATGGGGCCAACGTCCTGACTTTC. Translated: CSARAGHGANVLTF.

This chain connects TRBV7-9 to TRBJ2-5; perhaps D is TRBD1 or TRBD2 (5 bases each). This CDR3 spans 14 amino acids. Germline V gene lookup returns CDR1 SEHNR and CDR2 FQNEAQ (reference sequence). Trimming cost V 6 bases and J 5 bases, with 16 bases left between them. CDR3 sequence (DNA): TGTGCCAGCAGGGGACCCGGATCGGGGGAGACCCAGTACTTC. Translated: CASRGPGSGETQYF.

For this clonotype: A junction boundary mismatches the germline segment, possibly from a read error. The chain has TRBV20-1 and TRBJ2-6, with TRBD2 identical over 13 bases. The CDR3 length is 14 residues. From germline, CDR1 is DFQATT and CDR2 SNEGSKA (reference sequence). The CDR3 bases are TGCAGTGCTCTCGGACTAGCGGGGGACAACGTCCTGACTTTC. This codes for CSALGLAGDNVLTF.

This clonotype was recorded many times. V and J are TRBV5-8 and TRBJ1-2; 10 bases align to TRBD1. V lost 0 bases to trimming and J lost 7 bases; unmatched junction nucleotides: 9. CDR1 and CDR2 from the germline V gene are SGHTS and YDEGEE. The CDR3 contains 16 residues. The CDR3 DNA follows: TGTGCCAGCAGCTTGGCCAATCCGGGGGACAGGGGTGGCTACACCTTC. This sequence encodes CASSLANPGDRGGYTF.

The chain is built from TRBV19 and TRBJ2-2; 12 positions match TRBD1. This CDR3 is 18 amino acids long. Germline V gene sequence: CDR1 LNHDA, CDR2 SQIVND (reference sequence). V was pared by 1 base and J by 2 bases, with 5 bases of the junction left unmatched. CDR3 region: CASSIVMGQGANTGELFF. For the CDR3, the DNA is TGTGCCAGTAGTATAGTAATGGGACAGGGGGCCAACACCGGGGAGCTGTTTTTT.

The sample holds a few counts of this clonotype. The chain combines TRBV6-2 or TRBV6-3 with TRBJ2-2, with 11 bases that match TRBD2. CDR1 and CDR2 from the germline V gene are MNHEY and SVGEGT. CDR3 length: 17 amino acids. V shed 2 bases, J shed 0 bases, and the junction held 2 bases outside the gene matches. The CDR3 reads CASSYRSGGANTGELFF. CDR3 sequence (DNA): TGTGCCAGCAGTTACCGTAGCGGGGGGGCGAACACCGGGGAGCTGTTTTTT.

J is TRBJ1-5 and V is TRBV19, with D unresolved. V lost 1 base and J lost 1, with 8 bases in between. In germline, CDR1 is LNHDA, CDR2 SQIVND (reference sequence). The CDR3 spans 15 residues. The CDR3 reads CASSIAGSSNQPQHF. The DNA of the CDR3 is TGTGCCAGTAGTATAGCGGGTTCCAGCAATCAGCCCCAGCATTTT.

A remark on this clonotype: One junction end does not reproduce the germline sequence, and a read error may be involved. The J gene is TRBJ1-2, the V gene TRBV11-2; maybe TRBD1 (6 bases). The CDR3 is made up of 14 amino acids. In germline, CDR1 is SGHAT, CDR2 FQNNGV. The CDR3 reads CASSLDRAGDGYIF. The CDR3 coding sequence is TGTGCCAGCAGCTTAGATCGGGCAGGGGATGGCTACATCTTC.

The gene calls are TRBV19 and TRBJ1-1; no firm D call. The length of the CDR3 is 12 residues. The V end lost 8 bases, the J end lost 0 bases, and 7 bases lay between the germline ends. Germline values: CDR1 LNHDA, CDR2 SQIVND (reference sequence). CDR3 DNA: TGTGCCAGTGTTGACCTGAACACTGAAGCTTTCTTT. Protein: CASVDLNTEAFF. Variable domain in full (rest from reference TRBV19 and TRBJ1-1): DGGITQSPKYLFRKEGQNVTLSCEQNLNHDAMYWYRQDPGQGLRLIYYSQIVNDFQKGDIAEGYSVSREKKESFPLTVTSAQKNPTAFYLCASVDLNTEAFFGQGTRLTVV.

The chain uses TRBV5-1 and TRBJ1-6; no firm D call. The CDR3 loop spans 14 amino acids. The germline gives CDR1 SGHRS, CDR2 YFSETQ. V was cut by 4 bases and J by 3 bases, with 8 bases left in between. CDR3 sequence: CASSPLGYNSPLHF. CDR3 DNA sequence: TGCGCCAGCAGCCCGCTTGGCTATAATTCACCCCTCCACTTT.

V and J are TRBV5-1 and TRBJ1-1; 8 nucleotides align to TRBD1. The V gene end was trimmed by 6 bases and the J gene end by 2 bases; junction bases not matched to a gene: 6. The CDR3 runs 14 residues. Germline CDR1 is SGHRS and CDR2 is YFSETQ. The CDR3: CASTLDRANTEAFF. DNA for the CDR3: TGCGCCAGCACCCTGGACAGGGCTAACACTGAAGCTTTCTTT.